What follows are 11 T cell receptor beta chains derived from one specimen sequenced in a study of blood T cell repertoires in COVID-19 (dated by TCRdb to 2019 to 2021). The library was prepared using the immunoSEQ multiplex PCR assay. The table was pulled from immuneACCESS by TCRdb, which kept in-frame rearrangements only. Such tables lose some clones; where checked, under half of the loss comes from unresolved V genes, and the rest has no known cause. The sample table holds tens of thousands of clones, of which around 89% were seen once. Roughly an eighth of the sample goes to the ten largest clones. Input material: peripheral blood. The source of these receptors is a woman aged 60-75 years with active COVID-19.

This chain links TRBV6-5 with TRBJ1-1, with D tentatively TRBD1 (6 bases). The V and J ends lost 4 bases and 1 base respectively, with 13 bases between them. Germline V gene lookup returns CDR1 MNHEY and CDR2 SVGAGI. The CDR3 runs 15 residues. CDR3 protein: CASSWMRGGNTEAFF. CDR3 coding DNA: TGTGCCAGCAGTTGGATGAGGGGGGGGAACACTGAAGCTTTCTTT.

The genes are TRBV16 and TRBJ1-1, with a possible D match to TRBD1 (5 bases). Per the germline V gene, CDR1 is KGHSY and CDR2 is FQNENV. The CDR3 covers 15 residues. V gave up 2 bases and J gave up 5 bases, with 15 bases separating them. The CDR3 protein is CASSQQTALGTEAFF. The CDR3 bases are TGTGCCAGCAGCCAACAGACAGCTTTGGGGACTGAAGCTTTCTTT.

The genes are TRBV7-9 and TRBJ2-7, with D maybe TRBD1 (5 bases). In germline, CDR1 is SEHNR, CDR2 FQNEAQ (reference sequence). CDR3 length: 14 amino acids. Deletions cut 7 bases from V and 3 bases from J, with 16 bases between. The CDR3 nucleotides read TGTGCCAGCACCTTCGAGACAGAATACTACGAGCAGTACTTC. Protein sequence: CASTFETEYYEQYF.

The V and J genes are TRBV25-1 and TRBJ1-2, with 7 bases that match TRBD1. CDR1 is MGHDK, CDR2 SYGVNS, per germline. The length of the CDR3 is 14 residues. Trimming removed 3 bases from V and 3 bases from J; junction bases left unmatched: 4. The CDR3 coding sequence is TGTGCCAGCAGTGAGCGACAGGGACACTATGGCTACACCTTC. Translated, it gives CASSERQGHYGYTF.

The chain recombines TRBV6-5 with TRBJ2-1, with 12 nucleotides matching TRBD2. Germline values: CDR1 MNHEY, CDR2 SVGAGI. The length of the CDR3 is 14 residues. The V segment lost 10 bases and the J segment 9 bases; nucleotides outside the gene matches: 10. The chain's CDR3 is CATSLAGGRSEQFF. The CDR3 DNA reads TGTGCCACCTCCCTAGCGGGGGGGCGAAGTGAGCAGTTCTTC.

The gene calls are TRBV11-2 and TRBJ2-7; the match to TRBD1 covers 9 bases. Germline lookup yields CDR1 SGHAT and CDR2 FQNNGV. J was trimmed by 2 bases and V by 3 bases; bases with no gene match: 5. This CDR3 has 15 residues. The CDR3 protein is CASSFGTGGTYEQYF. The CDR3 nucleotides read TGTGCCAGCAGCTTTGGAACAGGGGGCACCTACGAGCAGTACTTC.

The chain carries TRBV7-3 and TRBJ1-2; no firm D call. With 2 bases removed from V and 6 bases from J, the gap between germline ends came to 13 bases. Germline CDR1 SGHTA, CDR2 FQGTGA. There are 14 residues in the CDR3. The CDR3 DNA reads as TGTGCCAGCAGCTTAGGAGGAACAGAGGATGGCTACACCTTC. Amino acids: CASSLGGTEDGYTF.

J is TRBJ2-1 and V is TRBV5-4; 9 bases are shared with TRBD2. V lost 5 bases, J lost 5 bases, and 5 bases stayed unmatched. CDR3 length equals 14 residues. Germline loops: CDR1 SGHNT, CDR2 YYREEE (reference sequence). The CDR3 here is CASRTGLADNEQFF. Written as DNA, the CDR3 is TGTGCCAGCAGAACGGGACTAGCAGACAATGAGCAGTTCTTC.

This chain connects TRBV19 to TRBJ1-5, with a possible D match to TRBD1 (6 bases). V was pared by 4 bases and J by 6 bases, with 22 bases between. There are 17 residues in the CDR3. Germline V lookup: CDR1 LNHDA, CDR2 SQIVND (reference sequence). CDR3 nucleotides: TGTGCCAGTAGTACCCAACCGAACAGGGTTTTGGGTCAGCCCCAGCATTTT. Translating it yields CASSTQPNRVLGQPQHF.

Note on this clone: The sample carries other DNA sequences with the same CDR3. The chain couples TRBV19 to TRBJ1-4; D uncertain. The V end was cut by 2 bases, the J end by 0 bases, with 4 bases between. Germline CDR1 reads LNHDA; CDR2 reads SQIVND (reference sequence). The CDR3 extends over 14 amino acids. The CDR3 DNA sequence: TGTGCCAGTAGTATATCTGCAACTAATGAAAAACTGTTTTTT. Its translation is CASSISATNEKLFF. Full variable domain (rest looked up from reference TRBV19 and TRBJ1-4): DGGITQSPKYLFRKEGQNVTLSCEQNLNHDAMYWYRQDPGQGLRLIYYSQIVNDFQKGDIAEGYSVSREKKESFPLTVTSAQKNPTAFYLCASSISATNEKLFFGSGTQLSVL.

This chain uses TRBV6-6 with TRBJ1-6, with D possibly matching TRBD1 (5 bases). This CDR3 comprises 15 residues. In germline, CDR1 is MNHNY, CDR2 SVGAGI (reference sequence). V lost 6 bases and J 6 bases, leaving 15 bases between the germline ends. CDR3 protein: CASRPNRLTNSPLHF. CDR3 coding DNA: TGTGCCAGCAGGCCCAACAGGCTTACTAATTCACCCCTCCACTTT.